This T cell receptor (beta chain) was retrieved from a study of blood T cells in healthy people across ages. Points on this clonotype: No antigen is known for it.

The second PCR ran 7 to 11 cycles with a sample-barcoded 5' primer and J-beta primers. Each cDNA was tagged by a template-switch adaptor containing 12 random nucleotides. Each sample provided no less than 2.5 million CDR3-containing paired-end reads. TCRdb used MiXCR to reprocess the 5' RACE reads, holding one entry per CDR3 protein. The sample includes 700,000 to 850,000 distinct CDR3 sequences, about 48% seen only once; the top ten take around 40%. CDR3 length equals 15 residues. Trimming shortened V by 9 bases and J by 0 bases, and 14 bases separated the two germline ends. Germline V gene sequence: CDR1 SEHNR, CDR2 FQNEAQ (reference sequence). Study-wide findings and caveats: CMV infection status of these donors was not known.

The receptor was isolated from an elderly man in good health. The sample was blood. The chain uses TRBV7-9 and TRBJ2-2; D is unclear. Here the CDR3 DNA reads TGTGCCAGTCCAGCCCCGATGACGAACACCGGGGAGCTGTTTTTT. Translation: CASPAPMTNTGELFF.